This is a list of T cell receptor beta chains from one sample in a study of blood T cell repertoires in COVID-19. Measured with immunoSEQ multiplex PCR; TCRdb has only the in-frame clones, and not every one. Of 150,000 to 200,000 clones in the sample, about 92% were seen once. Input material: peripheral blood. The receptors derive from a man in his 60s with active or convalescent COVID-19. CDR3s include the opening cysteine and the closing phenylalanine or tryptophan. Fields, in order: clone size, V gene, J gene, CDR3 protein. Clone size, where shown, is once, few, many, or a class for clones that have expanded.

-	TRBV19	TRBJ2-1	CASSIPTSGYHNEQFF
once	TRBV14	TRBJ2-1	CASSTRLGSSYNEQFF
once	TRBV3-1/TRBV3-2	TRBJ2-1	CASSQDAGSSHEQFF
-	TRBV19	TRBJ1-4	CASSMQGRKLFF
-	TRBV27	TRBJ2-2	CASSPPRQGGFGELFF
-	TRBV5-1	TRBJ2-2	CASSLAPGLPSTGELFF
-	TRBV3-1/TRBV3-2	TRBJ2-4	CASSQAGQVNIQYF
few	TRBV19	TRBJ2-3	CASTSGSGTDTQYF
-	TRBV19	TRBJ1-1	CASTKGGVTEAFF
-	TRBV10-3	TRBJ2-5	CASNVGQQETQYF
-	TRBV4-1	TRBJ1-1	CASSPVAPRGDTEAFF
-	TRBV19	TRBJ1-2	CASSKDTFGGYTF
-	TRBV27	TRBJ2-7	CASRYQGHEQYF